In this sample, the clone carrying this T cell receptor (beta chain) turned up many times. Researchers took RNA transcripts and amplified the TCR beta CDR3 regions from them. TCR CDR3 underwent first-round RT-PCR with the HTBI primer set. TCRdb fed the multiplex PCR reads into MiXCR, producing one record per CDR3 protein. The data contain a few hundred thousand distinct CDR3 sequences, approximately 17% of them singletons. Ophthalmopathy patients showed a Clinical Activity Score of at least 3, NOSPECS grade of at least 4 and duration under 3 months. This sample stems from a study of T cells in Graves' hyperthyroidism and ophthalmopathy. Study-level information: Upon initial diagnosis and before any treatment, peripheral blood was collected.

The sequence was obtained from a woman aged 18-29 years with Graves' ophthalmopathy. The sample consisted of blood.

Here the CDR3 reads CASGRGDRGVGYGYTF. The CDR3 DNA reads as TGCGCCAGCGGTAGGGGTGACAGGGGAGTAGGCTATGGCTACACCTTC. This chain links TRBV5-1 with TRBJ1-2; the match to TRBD1 covers 8 bases. Germline CDR1 is SGHRS and CDR2 is YFSETQ. The CDR3 totals 16 residues. Trimming cost V 7 bases and J 4 bases; bases outside gene matches: 15.